One TCR beta chain is described in this entry. Original handling: The authors estimated nucleated cell counts from reference gene primer amplification. This table comes from immunoSEQ multiplex PCR, and its TCRdb copy is limited to in-frame clones, with some not included. The DNA was the basis for D and trimming; V, J and clone size are from that table. In the table there are tens of thousands of clones, 88% of which are singletons. Per germline, CDR1 LGHDT and CDR2 YNNKEL (reference sequence). The CDR3 loop spans 13 amino acids. The V and J ends lost 2 bases and 6 bases respectively, with 10 bases between them. The sample is drawn from a study of blood T cell repertoires in COVID-19. Study background: Samples of COVID-19 (acute and convalescent) were obtained from the United States, Italy and Spain. Nucleic acid was either cDNA or gDNA, and it came from T cells, B-cell-depleted T cells, or PBMCs.

The chain couples TRBV3-1 (or the pseudogene TRBV3-2) to TRBJ1-2; D unclear. This TCR was sampled from a human donor in a cohort sampled during active COVID-19. The sequenced sample consisted of peripheral blood. The CDR3 sequence: CASSQQAGHGYTF. DNA of the CDR3: TGTGCCAGCAGCCAACAGGCTGGCCATGGCTACACCTTC.